The 18 T cell receptor beta chains listed next were all sequenced from one sample in a study of radiation and T cells in renal cell carcinoma. Clones were sequenced by immunoSEQ multiplex PCR, and TCRdb holds only the in-frame ones, with some missing. The table records approximately 140,000 clones, about 85% of them present only once. Regarding time point: baseline pretreatment blood. The treatment: 15 Gy SBRT to primary tumor, nephrectomy 4 weeks later. The sample in question was blood, obtained from a patient whose treatment included radiotherapy and nephrectomy. The receptors stem from an older woman with renal cell carcinoma.

The chain employs TRBV4-1 and TRBJ2-1, with 10 bases matching TRBD2. V lost 4 bases to trimming and J lost 6 bases; unmatched junction nucleotides: 3. This CDR3 contains 14 residues. Per the germline V gene, CDR1 is MGHRA and CDR2 is YSYEKL. CDR3 DNA sequence: TGCGCCAGCAGCCCGAGACTAGCGGGCAATGAGCAGTTCTTC. Translation gives CASSPRLAGNEQFF.

This clone was seen more than once but under ten times. J is TRBJ1-2 and V is TRBV28, with D perhaps TRBD1 (6 bases). The CDR3 consists of 15 residues. Germline CDR1 reads MDHEN; CDR2 reads SYDVKM. V lost 6 bases and J lost 2, with 16 bases in between. CDR3 amino acids: CASSQFTQGNYGYTF. The CDR3 DNA is TGTGCCAGCAGCCAATTTACACAGGGAAACTATGGCTACACCTTC.

The chain has TRBV2 and TRBJ1-6; 11 bases line up with TRBD1. Trimming cost V 9 bases and J 9 bases; bases outside gene matches: 7. CDR3 size: 14 residues. The V gene's germline CDR1 is SNHLY and CDR2 FYNNEI. CDR3 nucleotides: TGTGCCAGTAAACCGGGACAGGGGGGTTCACCCCTCCACTTT. Its protein is CASKPGQGGSPLHF. The full variable domain, completed using reference TRBV2 and TRBJ1-6, is EPEVTQTPSHQVTQMGQEVILRCVPISNHLYFYWYRQILGQKVEFLVSFYNNEISEKSEIFDDQFSVERPDGSNFTLKIRSTKLEDSAMYFCASKPGQGGSPLHFGNGTRLTVT.

The chain employs TRBV19 and TRBJ2-7; D unclear. Looked up from germline, CDR1 is LNHDA and CDR2 is SQIVND (reference sequence). V lost 2 bases to trimming and J lost 2 bases, with 10 bases between them. The CDR3 covers 14 residues. CDR3 loop: CASSITGDPYEQYF. The CDR3 DNA reads TGTGCCAGTAGTATAACTGGGGATCCCTACGAGCAGTACTTC.

This chain connects TRBV9 to TRBJ2-5, with 11 bases fitting TRBD2. The V segment lost 0 bases and the J segment 5 bases; nucleotides outside the gene matches: 6. This CDR3 is 16 amino acids long. Germline V gene lookup returns CDR1 SGDLS and CDR2 YYNGEE. DNA for the CDR3: TGTGCCAGCAGCGTAGCTAGCGGGGGGCCATGGGAGACCCAGTACTTC. Protein: CASSVASGGPWETQYF.

The chain combines TRBV5-1 with TRBJ2-7; 8 bases line up with TRBD1. The junction had 10 bases not matched to a gene; V was cut back by 2 bases and J by 6 bases. CDR1 and CDR2 from the germline V gene are SGHRS and YFSETQ. CDR3 length: 15 residues. The CDR3 DNA follows: TGCGCCAGCAGCTTTGAAGGGACAGGCGTTCGCGAGCAGTACTTC. Translation gives CASSFEGTGVREQYF.

V and J are TRBV11-3 and TRBJ2-3; a weak D match, TRBD2 (5 bases). V lost 4 bases, J lost 6 bases, and 14 bases lay in between. Germline CDR1 is SGHNT and CDR2 is YENEEA. This CDR3 is built from 14 residues. In nucleotides, the CDR3 is TGTGCCAGCAGCTACCGGGGAGAGATGGATACGCAGTATTTT. Protein sequence: CASSYRGEMDTQYF.

This clone was seen just once. The V call is TRBV7-9, the J call TRBJ1-1, with D unclear. Germline V gene sequence: CDR1 SEHNR, CDR2 FQNEAQ (reference sequence). The CDR3 loop spans 15 amino acids. The V end lost 2 bases, the J end lost 2 bases, and 12 bases lay between the germline ends. The CDR3 DNA is TGTGCCAGCAGCTTAACTCGGGAGACAAACACTGAAGCTTTCTTT. This sequence encodes CASSLTRETNTEAFF.

This clone appeared a single time. The gene calls are TRBV19 and TRBJ1-2; D is unresolved. The CDR3 has 13 amino acids. Germline V gene data show CDR1 as LNHDA and CDR2 as SQIVND (reference sequence). V was pared by 0 bases and J by 8 bases, with 10 bases between. Here the CDR3 DNA reads TGTGCCAGTAGTATAGATCGGTACTCCGGCTACACCTTC. It yields the protein CASSIDRYSGYTF.

The chain employs TRBV11-3 and TRBJ1-1; 8 bases are shared with TRBD1. CDR3 size: 13 residues. Germline lookup yields CDR1 SGHNT and CDR2 YENEEA. V lost 5 bases, J lost 10 bases, and 9 bases stayed unmatched. CDR3 in DNA: TGTGCCAGCAGCCAGGGGACAGGCGGGGGAGCTTTCTTT. Its protein is CASSQGTGGGAFF.

The chain recombines TRBV9 with TRBJ1-1; D not certain. Germline CDR1 and CDR2: SGDLS and YYNGEE. V was shortened by 3 bases and J by 1 base, with 10 bases between the two germline ends. This CDR3 comprises 14 residues. Here the CDR3 DNA reads TGTGCCAGCAGCGCCCCGGGGAGGAACACTGAAGCTTTCTTT. Its protein is CASSAPGRNTEAFF.

The V and J genes are TRBV5-1 and TRBJ1-2; weak D call: TRBD1 (6 bases). Germline V gene sequence: CDR1 SGHRS, CDR2 YFSETQ. The CDR3 consists of 15 residues. V lost 4 bases and J 2 bases, leaving 15 bases between the germline ends. In DNA form, the CDR3 reads TGCGCCAGCAGCCCCGCGGGACACATGAACTATGGCTACACCTTC. Translation: CASSPAGHMNYGYTF.

The chain has TRBV19 and TRBJ2-4, with 13 bases lining up with TRBD2. This CDR3 has 15 residues. Looked up from germline, CDR1 is LNHDA and CDR2 is SQIVND (reference sequence). V shed 10 bases and J 9 bases; nucleotides not matched to a gene: 12. CDR3 residues: CATQTSGGPVSIQYF. The CDR3 DNA is TGTGCCACCCAGACTAGCGGGGGGCCAGTATCCATTCAGTACTTC.

The rearrangement joins TRBV5-4 to TRBJ2-5; tentatively, D is TRBD1 or TRBD2 (5 bases each). Germline V gene data show CDR1 as SGHNT and CDR2 as YYREEE (reference sequence). V dropped 4 bases and J dropped 5 bases, with 18 bases sitting between them. The CDR3 sequence is 15 residues long. CDR3 DNA sequence: TGTGCCAGCAGCGGGGGTTCAGCGACGTGGGAGACCCAGTACTTC. Translated: CASSGGSATWETQYF.

This chain joins TRBV30 and TRBJ2-5; 7 bases are a match to TRBD2. The CDR3 has 16 amino acids. V was pared by 0 bases and J by 2 bases, with 9 bases of the junction left unmatched. CDR1 is GTSNPN and CDR2 is SVGIG in the germline V gene (reference sequence). CDR3 residues: CAWSVLPAGLQETQYF. In DNA, the CDR3 is TGTGCCTGGAGTGTACTTCCAGCGGGACTGCAAGAGACCCAGTACTTC. The full variable domain, completed using reference TRBV30 and TRBJ2-5, is SQTIHQWPATLVQPVGSPLSLECTVEGTSNPNLYWYRQAAGRGLQLLFYSVGIGQISSEVPQNLSASRPQDRQFILSSKKLLLSDSGFYLCAWSVLPAGLQETQYFGPGTRLLVL.

This clone was seen a single time. The chain is built from TRBV5-1 and TRBJ2-5; 9 bases line up with TRBD1. The CDR3 runs 15 residues. Germline V gives CDR1 SGHRS, CDR2 YFSETQ. J was trimmed by 4 bases and V by 0 bases; bases with no gene match: 4. CDR3 nucleotides: TGCGCCAGCAGCTTGGCCGGGACAGGGCTAGAGACCCAGTACTTC. Amino acids: CASSLAGTGLETQYF.

The gene calls are TRBV9 and TRBJ2-1; 10 bases line up with TRBD2. V gave up 7 bases and J gave up 7 bases; unmatched junction bases: 8. This CDR3 has 14 amino acids. Germline V gene sequence: CDR1 SGDLS, CDR2 YYNGEE. The CDR3 region is CASRSGGAQNEQFF. CDR3 DNA: TGTGCCAGCCGAAGCGGGGGGGCCCAAAATGAGCAGTTCTTC.

This rearrangement joins TRBV5-1 to TRBJ2-2; D is possibly TRBD2 (6 bases). Germline CDR1 is SGHRS and CDR2 is YFSETQ. The ends were cut back, 2 bases at V and 7 bases at J, with 12 bases in the middle. The CDR3 runs 14 residues. The CDR3 bases are TGCGCCAGCAGCTTTGTCGGGAGTAGCGGGGAGCTGTTTTTT. Translated: CASSFVGSSGELFF.